This TCR beta chain was retrieved from a study of CD8 T cells in ankylosing spondylitis. Germline V lookup: CDR1 SGHRS, CDR2 YFSETQ. Trimming pared 0 bases from V and 7 bases from J, leaving 14 bases between. The CDR3 is made up of 14 amino acids. Study-wide results and caveats: For ankylosing spondylitis blood, a TCR beta motif of about eight highly homologous variants appeared characteristic. Reports of some motif variants in reactive arthritis synovial fluid and blood predate this one. It was reported that disease-linked clones were significantly enriched in matched ankylosing spondylitis synovial fluid.

The authors made TCR beta libraries by quantitative 5'-RACE with molecular barcodes. TCRdb reanalysed the 5' RACE reads using MiXCR and keeps one entry per CDR3 protein. The table includes 250,000 to 400,000 distinct CDR3 sequences, around a tenth detected once. This clonotype was recorded many times. No antigen is known for it. This clonotype was obtained from a female donor with ankylosing spondylitis or in good health (not recorded which). The genes are TRBV5-1 and TRBJ2-7; weak D call: TRBD1 (5 bases). What was sequenced was blood, either unsorted or a sorted T cell fraction (not recorded which). The CDR3 sequence: CASSLGQGLSEQYF. The CDR3 coding sequence is TGCGCCAGCAGCTTGGGGCAGGGTCTCTCTGAGCAGTACTTC.